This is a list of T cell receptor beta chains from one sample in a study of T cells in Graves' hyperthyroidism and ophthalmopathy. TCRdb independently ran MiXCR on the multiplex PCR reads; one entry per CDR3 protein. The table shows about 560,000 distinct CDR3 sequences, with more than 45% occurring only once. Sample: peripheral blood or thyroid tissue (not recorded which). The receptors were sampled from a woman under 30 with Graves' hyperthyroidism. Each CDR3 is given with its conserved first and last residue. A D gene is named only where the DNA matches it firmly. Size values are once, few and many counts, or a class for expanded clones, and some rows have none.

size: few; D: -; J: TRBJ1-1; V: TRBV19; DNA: TGTGCCAGTAGTATACGGCAGGGTAAGAGGAAGACTGAAGCTTTCTTT; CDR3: CASSIRQGKRKTEAFF
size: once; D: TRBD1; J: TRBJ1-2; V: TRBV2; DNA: TGTGCCAGCTACCCAGGGGGCGTTGACTATGGCTACACCTTC; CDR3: CASYPGGVDYGYTF
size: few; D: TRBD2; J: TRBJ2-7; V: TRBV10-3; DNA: TGTGCCATCAGTTCTAGCGGGAGTTCGTCCTACGAGCAGTACTTC; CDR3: CAISSSGSSSYEQYF
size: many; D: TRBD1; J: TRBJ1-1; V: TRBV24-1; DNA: TGTGCCACCAGAGCCGGGACAGGTACCATGAACACTGAAGCTTTCTTT; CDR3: CATRAGTGTMNTEAFF
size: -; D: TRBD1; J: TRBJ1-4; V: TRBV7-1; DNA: TGTGCCAGCAGCTCTAAACAGGGGCGAGAAAAACTGTTTTTT; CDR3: CASSSKQGREKLFF
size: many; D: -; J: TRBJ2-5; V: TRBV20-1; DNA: TGCAGTGCTACGAAACAGGGTGACGAGACCCAGTACTTC; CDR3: CSATKQGDETQYF
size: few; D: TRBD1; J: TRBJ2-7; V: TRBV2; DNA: TGTGCCAGCAGAAACTCCGGGACAGGCTCCTCCGAGCAGTACTTC; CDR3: CASRNSGTGSSEQYF
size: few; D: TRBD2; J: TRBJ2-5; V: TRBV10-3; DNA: TGTGCCAGCAGTTACGGGGCGGGAGTCGGGGAGACCCAGTACTTC; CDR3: CASSYGAGVGETQYF
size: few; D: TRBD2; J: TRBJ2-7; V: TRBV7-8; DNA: TGTGCCAGCAGCTCAACAGGCGGGAGCCACTCCTACGAGCAGTACTTC; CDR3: CASSSTGGSHSYEQYF
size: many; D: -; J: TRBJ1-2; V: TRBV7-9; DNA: TGTGCCAGCAGCCCACGGGACACTGGCTACACCTTC; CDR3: CASSPRDTGYTF
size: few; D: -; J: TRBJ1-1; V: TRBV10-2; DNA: TGCGCCAGCAGTGAGTGGGCAGCTTTGACCATGAACACTGAAGCTTTCTTT; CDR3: CASSEWAALTMNTEAFF
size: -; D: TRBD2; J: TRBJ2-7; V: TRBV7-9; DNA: TGTGCCAGCAGCACGAGGGGACTAGCTAACACCTACGAGCAGTACTTC; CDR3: CASSTRGLANTYEQYF
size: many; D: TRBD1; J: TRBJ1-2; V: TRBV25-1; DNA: TGTGCCAGCAGTGAATGGCAGGGGGATGGCTACACCTTC; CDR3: CASSEWQGDGYTF
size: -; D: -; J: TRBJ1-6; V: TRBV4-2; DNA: TGTGCCAGCACCCATTTGGGCAGGGTTGGTTCACCCCTCCACTTT; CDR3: CASTHLGRVGSPLHF
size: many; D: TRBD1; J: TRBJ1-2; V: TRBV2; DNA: TGTGCCAGCAGTGCAGGGGGCAGCTATGGCTACACCTTC; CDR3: CASSAGGSYGYTF
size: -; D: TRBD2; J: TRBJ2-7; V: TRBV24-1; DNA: TGTGCCACCAGTGTTGGGACTAGCGACTACGAGCAGTACTTC; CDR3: CATSVGTSDYEQYF
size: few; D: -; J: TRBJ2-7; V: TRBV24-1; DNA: TGTGCCACCAACAAGGGCAGGTACGAGCAGTACTTC; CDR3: CATNKGRYEQYF
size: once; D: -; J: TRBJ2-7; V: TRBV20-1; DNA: TGCAGTGCTAGAAAGGCAGACTCGGGCTACGAGCAGTACTTC; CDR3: CSARKADSGYEQYF
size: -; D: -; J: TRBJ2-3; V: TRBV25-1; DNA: TGTGCCAGCAAAGCAGGGACATACGCAGATACGCAGTATTTT; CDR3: CASKAGTYADTQYF
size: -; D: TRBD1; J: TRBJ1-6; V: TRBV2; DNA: TGTGCCAGCAGTTCCCGACAGGGGGTCTATAATTCACCCCTCCACTTT; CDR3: CASSSRQGVYNSPLHF
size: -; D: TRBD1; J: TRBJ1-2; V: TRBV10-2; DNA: TGCGCCAGCAGTGTCCCAGGGGGCGGCTACACCTTC; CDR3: CASSVPGGGYTF
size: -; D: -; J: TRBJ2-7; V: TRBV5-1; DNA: TGCGCCAGCAGCTTTGGGGACGGAGGCTACGAGCAGTACTTC; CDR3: CASSFGDGGYEQYF
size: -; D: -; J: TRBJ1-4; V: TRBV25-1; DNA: TGTGCCAGCAGTTCCACCAGTTATAATGAAAAACTGTTTTTT; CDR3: CASSSTSYNEKLFF
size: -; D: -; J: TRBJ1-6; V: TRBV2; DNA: TGTGCCAGCAGGCGATTCGGGGGGCCAACCCTCCACTTT; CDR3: CASRRFGGPTLHF
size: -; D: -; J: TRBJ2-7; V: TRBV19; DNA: TGTGCCAGTAGTATTGTTACGGGAGCGGCCTACGAGCAGTACTTC; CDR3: CASSIVTGAAYEQYF
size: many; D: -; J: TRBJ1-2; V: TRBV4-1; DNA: TGCGCCAGCAGCCGGGACATGGCCAGTTTAATTGGCTACACCTTC; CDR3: CASSRDMASLIGYTF
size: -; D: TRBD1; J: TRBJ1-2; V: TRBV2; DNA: TGTGCCAGTGATCTCGACAGGGTGGATGGCTACACCTTC; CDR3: CASDLDRVDGYTF